The 12 T cell receptor beta chains below come from one sample, sequenced in a study of blood T cell repertoires in COVID-19. The table came from immunoSEQ multiplex PCR; TCRdb's copy has only in-frame clones and leaves some out. The profile shows fewer than 200,000 clones, roughly 79% of them singletons. Sequencing was carried out using peripheral blood. The receptors shown here come from a woman between 65 and 79 years old with acute or convalescent COVID-19.

This rearrangement joins TRBV2 to TRBJ1-5, with D possibly being TRBD1 (6 bases). V was shortened by 2 bases and J by 7 bases, with 15 bases between the two germline ends. The CDR3 contains 15 residues. The V gene's germline CDR1 is SNHLY and CDR2 FYNNEI. CDR3 sequence: CASSELRTDRQPQHF. The CDR3, as DNA: TGTGCCAGCAGTGAATTACGGACAGATCGGCAGCCCCAGCATTTT.

The V call is TRBV19, the J call TRBJ1-2; possibly TRBD1 for D (6 bases). The V and J ends lost 7 bases and 2 bases respectively, with 17 bases between them. Per the germline V gene, CDR1 is LNHDA and CDR2 is SQIVND (reference sequence). This CDR3 contains 15 residues. DNA of the CDR3: TGTGCCAGTATAGGTGCAAGGACAGCGAACTATGGCTACACCTTC. This codes for CASIGARTANYGYTF.

The genes are TRBV11-1 and TRBJ2-1; TRBD2 aligns across 11 bases. Unmatched junction bases numbered 10, after V lost 4 bases and J lost 8 bases. The CDR3 length is 16 residues. Germline V gene data show CDR1 as SGHAT and CDR2 as FQDESV (reference sequence). Here the CDR3 DNA reads TGTGCCAGCAGCTGGGGACTAGCGGAAATCTCGCATGAGCAGTTCTTC. Translation gives CASSWGLAEISHEQFF.

The V gene is TRBV30, the J gene TRBJ2-1, with D maybe TRBD2 (6 bases). V lost 4 bases and J 6 bases, leaving 13 bases between the germline ends. Germline lookup yields CDR1 GTSNPN and CDR2 SVGIG (reference sequence). CDR3 length: 13 amino acids. CDR3 DNA sequence: TGTGCCTGGACCGGGAGTAACGTCAATGAGCAGTTCTTC. It specifies CAWTGSNVNEQFF.

The V and J genes are TRBV19 and TRBJ2-1, with D unresolved. The CDR3 totals 13 residues. CDR1 and CDR2 (germline): LNHDA, SQIVND (reference sequence). Trimming cost V 3 bases and J 7 bases, with 10 bases left between them. The CDR3 sequence is CASSIGPRNEQFF. CDR3 DNA: TGTGCCAGTAGTATCGGTCCGAGGAATGAGCAGTTCTTC.

This chain joins TRBV9 and TRBJ2-7; 9 nucleotides align to TRBD1. Germline-derived CDR1 and CDR2 are SGDLS and YYNGEE. The CDR3 covers 14 residues. V lost 0 bases and J lost 3; bases outside the gene matches: 1. The CDR3: CASSVGGQGYEQYF. Here the CDR3 DNA reads TGTGCCAGCAGCGTAGGGGGACAGGGCTACGAGCAGTACTTC.

This chain connects TRBV5-1 to TRBJ2-1; D ambiguous. The CDR3 covers 16 residues. Trimming took 4 bases from V and 0 from J, leaving 14 bases between them. The germline V gene has CDR1 SGHRS and CDR2 YFSETQ. The CDR3 here is CASSLATGASYNEQFF. CDR3 nucleotides: TGCGCCAGCAGCCTCGCAACTGGAGCCTCCTACAATGAGCAGTTCTTC.

The V and J genes are TRBV6-5 and TRBJ1-2; 9 bases align to TRBD1. CDR1 is MNHEY and CDR2 is SVGAGI in the germline V gene. CDR3 size: 13 residues. The trim removed 5 bases at V and 8 bases at J, leaving 6 bases unmatched. CDR3 DNA: TGTGCCAGCAGTCGACAGGGGGTAGGCGGCTACACCTTC. It translates to CASSRQGVGGYTF.

The chain couples TRBV19 to TRBJ2-6; 8 bases are a match to TRBD1. V trimming: 6 bases; J trimming: 1 base; junction bases outside the gene matches: 8. The CDR3 is made up of 17 amino acids. Per germline, CDR1 LNHDA and CDR2 SQIVND (reference sequence). The DNA of the CDR3 is TGTGCCAGTAGGACCCCCGGGACAGGTTCTGGGGCCAACGTCCTGACTTTC. This codes for CASRTPGTGSGANVLTF.

This chain joins TRBV2 and TRBJ2-3; 10 bases map to TRBD1. Trimming cost V 10 bases and J 4 bases; bases outside gene matches: 8. The CDR3 has 14 residues. From germline, CDR1 is SNHLY and CDR2 FYNNEI. CDR3 DNA: TGTGCCACGCTCCGACAGGGGGCGTCAGATACGCAGTATTTT. Its translation: CATLRQGASDTQYF.

The gene calls are TRBV13 and TRBJ2-3; 11 bases match TRBD2. Looked up from germline, CDR1 is PRHDT and CDR2 is FYEKMQ (reference sequence). CDR3 length: 18 residues. Trimming took 0 bases from V and 5 from J; bases not matched to a gene: 10. CDR3 in DNA: TGTGCCAGCAGCTTAGGCACTAGCGGGAGCACTAAGGGAGATACGCAGTATTTT. Protein: CASSLGTSGSTKGDTQYF.

The J gene is TRBJ2-7, the V gene TRBV7-2; the match to TRBD2 covers 7 bases. CDR1 is SGHTA, CDR2 FQGNSA, per germline. The V segment lost 7 bases and the J segment 2 bases; nucleotides outside the gene matches: 14. This CDR3 contains 16 residues. The CDR3: CASTSPASGVAYEQYF. The CDR3 coding sequence is TGTGCCAGCACCTCTCCCGCCAGCGGGGTAGCCTACGAGCAGTACTTC.